This T cell receptor (beta chain) was sequenced for a study of tissue T cells after allogeneic stem cell transplantation. Study-wide points: Blood and spleen captured only part of the tissue TCR repertoire. The study did not identify alloreactive or antigen-specific tissue TCRs, and some clones might be persisting host cells.

The method was immunoSEQ multiplex PCR; TCRdb's version includes in-frame clones alone and lacks a portion of them. The sample consists of some 8,300 clones, 35% to 50% of them appearing once. In its sample, this clone was seen a few times. The antigen remains undetermined. Gene names are the mouse ones. The read comes to an end 1 residue before the CDR3 does, leaving the germline J gene to fill in the end. The time point denotes: mouse harvest day 7 after allogeneic transplant. Each mouse received 10^7 T-cell-depleted marrow cells plus 10^6 splenic CD5+ T cells by tail vein. Germline CDR1 SGHND, CDR2 FRSKSL. CDR3 length: 14 amino acids. The V and J ends lost 2 bases and 2 bases, in that order; junction bases with no gene match: 0.

V gene TRBV15 combines with J gene TRBJ2-1, with 7 bases lining up with TRBD2. The sample was skin. The receptor was derived from a female BALB/c mouse given C57BL/6 T cells with graft-versus-host disease after an allogeneic hematopoietic cell transplant. CDR3 DNA (partial): TGTGCCAGCAGTTTACTGGGGGACTATGCTGAGCAGTTC. It encodes CASSLLGDYAEQF. The complete CDR3 protein is CASSLLGDYAEQFF. The variable domain in full, with the rest retrieved from reference TRBV15 and TRBJ2-1, is DAGVTQTPRHEVAEKGQTIILKCEPVSGHNDLFWYRQTKIQGLELLSYFRSKSLMEDGGAFKDRFKAEMLNSSFSTLKIQPTEPKDSAVYLCASSLLGDYAEQFFGPGTRLTVL.